Reported below is one TCR beta chain. Its antigen remains unidentified. V gave up 5 bases and J gave up 3 bases; unmatched junction bases: 3. Germline V gene lookup returns CDR1 SGHAT and CDR2 FQNNGV. The CDR3 is 14 amino acids. The sample is drawn from a study of cytomegalovirus exposure and HLA in healthy donors. Whole-study findings and limits: TCR beta sequences reportedly predicted the HLA-A and HLA-B alleles of most subjects accurately. Among the CMV-associated chains, a few were confirmed in vitro as specific for CMV antigens. A cluster of highly shared sequence variants was likely a sequencing artifact. The investigators catalogued 150 or so TCR beta chains as cytomegalovirus-associated.

The PCR made use of 60 Vbeta and 13 Jbeta primers. The data were produced by immunoSEQ multiplex PCR, yet TCRdb's version contains in-frame clones alone and is incomplete. The sample holds about 150,000 clones; more than 60% are singletons and the top ten take less than 11%. The material sequenced was PBMCs. V usage is TRBV11-2 and J usage is TRBJ2-3, with TRBD1 matching over 9 bases. This clonotype was obtained from a man aged 25-45 years in good health and CMV-seropositive. The CDR3 region is CASSPGQGTDTQYF. The CDR3 nucleotides are TGTGCCAGCAGCCCAGGACAGGGGACAGATACGCAGTATTTT.